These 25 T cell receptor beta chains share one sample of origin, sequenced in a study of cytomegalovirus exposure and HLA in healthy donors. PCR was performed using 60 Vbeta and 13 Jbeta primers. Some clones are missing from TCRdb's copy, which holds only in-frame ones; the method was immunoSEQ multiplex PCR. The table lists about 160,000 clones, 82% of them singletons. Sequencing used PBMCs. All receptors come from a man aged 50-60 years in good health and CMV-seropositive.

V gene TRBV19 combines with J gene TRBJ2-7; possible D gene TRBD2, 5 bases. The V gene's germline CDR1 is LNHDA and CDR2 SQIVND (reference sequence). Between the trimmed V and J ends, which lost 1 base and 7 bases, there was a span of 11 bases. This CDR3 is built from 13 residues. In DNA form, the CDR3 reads TGTGCCAGTAGTATAGGCCAGCGGCAGGAGCAGTACTTC. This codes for CASSIGQRQEQYF.

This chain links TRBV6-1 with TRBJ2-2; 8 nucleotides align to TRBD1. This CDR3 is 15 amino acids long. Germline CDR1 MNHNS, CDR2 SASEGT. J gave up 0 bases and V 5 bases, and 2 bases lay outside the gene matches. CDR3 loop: CASSKQGANTGELFF. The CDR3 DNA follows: TGTGCCAGCAGTAAACAGGGGGCGAACACCGGGGAGCTGTTTTTT.

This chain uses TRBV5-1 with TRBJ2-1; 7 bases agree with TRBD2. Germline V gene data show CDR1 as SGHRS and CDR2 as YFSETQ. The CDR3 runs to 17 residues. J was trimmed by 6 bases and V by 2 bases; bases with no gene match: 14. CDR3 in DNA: TGCGCCAGCAGCTTCCGACTAGCTGTAGCCCTAAGCAATGAGCAGTTCTTC. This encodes CASSFRLAVALSNEQFF.

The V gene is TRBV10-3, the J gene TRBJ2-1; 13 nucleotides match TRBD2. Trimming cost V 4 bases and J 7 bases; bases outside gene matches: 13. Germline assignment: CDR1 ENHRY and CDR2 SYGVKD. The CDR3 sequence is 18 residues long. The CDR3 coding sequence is TGTGCCATCAGTGGGGGATCCGGGACTAGCGGGACTTGGAATGAGCAGTTCTTC. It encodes CAISGGSGTSGTWNEQFF.

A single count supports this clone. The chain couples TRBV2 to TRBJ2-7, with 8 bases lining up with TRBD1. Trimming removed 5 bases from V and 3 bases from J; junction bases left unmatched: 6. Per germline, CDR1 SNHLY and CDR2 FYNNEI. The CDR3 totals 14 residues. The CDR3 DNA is TGTGCCAGCAGTCTGGGACAGGTTGACTACGAGCAGTACTTC. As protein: CASSLGQVDYEQYF.

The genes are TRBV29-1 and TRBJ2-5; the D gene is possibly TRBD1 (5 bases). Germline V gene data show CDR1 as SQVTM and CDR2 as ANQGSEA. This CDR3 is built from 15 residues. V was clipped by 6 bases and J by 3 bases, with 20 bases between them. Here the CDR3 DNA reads TGCAGCGTAACTGAAGGGGCAGGGCGAGAAGAGACCCAGTACTTC. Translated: CSVTEGAGREETQYF.

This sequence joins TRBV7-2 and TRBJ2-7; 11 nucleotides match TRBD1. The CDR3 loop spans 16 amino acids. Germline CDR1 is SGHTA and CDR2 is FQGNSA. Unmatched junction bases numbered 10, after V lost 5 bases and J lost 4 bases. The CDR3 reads CASSADRGRWRYEQYF. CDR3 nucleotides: TGTGCCAGCAGCGCGGACAGGGGGCGATGGAGGTACGAGCAGTACTTC. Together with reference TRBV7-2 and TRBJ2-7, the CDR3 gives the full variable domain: GAGVSQSPSNKVTEKGKDVELRCDPISGHTALYWYRQSLGQGLEFLIYFQGNSAPDKSGLPSDRFSAERTGGSVSTLTIQRTQQEDSAVYLCASSADRGRWRYEQYFGPGTRLTVT.

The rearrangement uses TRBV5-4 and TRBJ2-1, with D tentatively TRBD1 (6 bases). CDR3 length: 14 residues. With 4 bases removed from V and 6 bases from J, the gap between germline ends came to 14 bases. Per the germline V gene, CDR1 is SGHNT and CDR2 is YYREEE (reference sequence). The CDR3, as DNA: TGTGCCAGCAGCCCCACCGGGACACCCAATGAGCAGTTCTTC. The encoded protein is CASSPTGTPNEQFF.

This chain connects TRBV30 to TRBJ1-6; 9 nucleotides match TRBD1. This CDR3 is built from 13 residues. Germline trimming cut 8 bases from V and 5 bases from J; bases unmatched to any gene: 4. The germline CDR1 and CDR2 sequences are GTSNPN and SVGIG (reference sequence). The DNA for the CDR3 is TGTGCCAGAAGGACAGGGGATAATTCACCCCTCCACTTT. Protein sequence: CARRTGDNSPLHF.

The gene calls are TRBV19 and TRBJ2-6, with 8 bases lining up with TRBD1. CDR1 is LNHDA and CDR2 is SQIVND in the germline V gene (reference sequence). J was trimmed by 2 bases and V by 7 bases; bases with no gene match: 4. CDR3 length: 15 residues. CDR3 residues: CASTAGGAGANVLTF. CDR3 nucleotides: TGTGCCAGTACTGCAGGGGGCGCTGGGGCCAACGTCCTGACTTTC.

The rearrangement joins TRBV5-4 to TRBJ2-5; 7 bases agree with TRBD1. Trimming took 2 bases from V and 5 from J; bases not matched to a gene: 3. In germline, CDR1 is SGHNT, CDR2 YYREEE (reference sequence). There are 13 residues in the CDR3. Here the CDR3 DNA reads TGTGCCAGCAGCTTAGGGACAGAGGAGACCCAGTACTTC. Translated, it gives CASSLGTEETQYF.

The CDR3 DNA follows: TGCGCCAGCAGCTCGGGACAGGGCCTCGGCAATGAGCAGTTCTTC. It codes for CASSSGQGLGNEQFF. This rearrangement joins TRBV5-1 to TRBJ2-1; 9 bases match TRBD1. With 3 bases clipped from V and 6 bases from J, the junction kept 7 bases outside the gene matches. CDR1 is SGHRS and CDR2 is YFSETQ in the germline V gene. This CDR3 has 15 residues.

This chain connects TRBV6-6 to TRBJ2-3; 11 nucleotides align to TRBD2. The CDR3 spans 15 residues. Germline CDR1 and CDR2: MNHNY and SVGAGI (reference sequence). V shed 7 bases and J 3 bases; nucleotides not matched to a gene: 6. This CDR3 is CASTIAGGPTDTQYF. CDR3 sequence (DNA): TGTGCCAGCACCATAGCGGGAGGGCCGACAGATACGCAGTATTTT.

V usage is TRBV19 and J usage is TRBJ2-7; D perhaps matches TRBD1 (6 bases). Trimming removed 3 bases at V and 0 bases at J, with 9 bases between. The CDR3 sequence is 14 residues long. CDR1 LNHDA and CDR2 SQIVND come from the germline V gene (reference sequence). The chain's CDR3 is CASSMRGSSYEQYF. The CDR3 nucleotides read TGTGCCAGTAGTATGAGGGGGTCCTCCTACGAGCAGTACTTC. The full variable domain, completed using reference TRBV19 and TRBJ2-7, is DGGITQSPKYLFRKEGQNVTLSCEQNLNHDAMYWYRQDPGQGLRLIYYSQIVNDFQKGDIAEGYSVSREKKESFPLTVTSAQKNPTAFYLCASSMRGSSYEQYFGPGTRLTVT.

The CDR3 DNA follows: TGTGCCAGCGGTCTGGGACAGGGCGTACATGAGCAGTTCTTC. Its translation: CASGLGQGVHEQFF. The chain recombines TRBV7-3 with TRBJ2-1, with 9 bases lining up with TRBD1. Germline V gene lookup returns CDR1 SGHTA and CDR2 FQGTGA. The V gene end was trimmed by 8 bases and the J gene end by 8 bases; junction bases not matched to a gene: 10. The CDR3 is 14 amino acids.

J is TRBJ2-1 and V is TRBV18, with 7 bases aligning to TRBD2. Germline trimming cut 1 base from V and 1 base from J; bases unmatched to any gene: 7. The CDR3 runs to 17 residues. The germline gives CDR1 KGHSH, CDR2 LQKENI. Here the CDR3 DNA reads TGTGCCAGCTCACCACTCCGCGGCGGGGGTTCCTACAATGAGCAGTTCTTC. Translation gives CASSPLRGGGSYNEQFF.

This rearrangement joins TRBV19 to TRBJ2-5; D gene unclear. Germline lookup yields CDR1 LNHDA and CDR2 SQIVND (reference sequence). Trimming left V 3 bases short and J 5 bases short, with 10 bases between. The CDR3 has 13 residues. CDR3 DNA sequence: TGTGCCAGTAGTATCTTTGACGGGGAGACCCAGTACTTC. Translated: CASSIFDGETQYF.

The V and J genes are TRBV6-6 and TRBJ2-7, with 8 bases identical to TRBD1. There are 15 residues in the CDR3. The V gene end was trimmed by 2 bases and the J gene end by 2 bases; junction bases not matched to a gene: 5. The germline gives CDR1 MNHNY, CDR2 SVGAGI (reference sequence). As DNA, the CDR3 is TGTGCCAGCAGTTACGGAAGACAGGGGACCTACGAGCAGTACTTC. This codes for CASSYGRQGTYEQYF.

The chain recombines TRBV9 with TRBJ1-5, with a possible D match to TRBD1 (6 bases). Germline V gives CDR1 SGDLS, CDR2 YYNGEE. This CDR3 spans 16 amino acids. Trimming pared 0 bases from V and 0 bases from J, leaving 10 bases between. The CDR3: CASSVGGGGSNQPQHF. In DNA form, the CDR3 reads TGTGCCAGCAGCGTAGGGGGAGGGGGTAGCAATCAGCCCCAGCATTTT.

DNA of the CDR3: TGTGCCAGCAGTCAAGCAGGGGGGCAATCGTGGACCCAGTACTTC. Amino acids: CASSQAGGQSWTQYF. The rearrangement links TRBV28 to TRBJ2-5, with D tentatively TRBD1 (7 bases). Trimming cost V 5 bases and J 7 bases, with 20 bases left between them. Germline values: CDR1 MDHEN, CDR2 SYDVKM. The CDR3 extends over 15 amino acids.

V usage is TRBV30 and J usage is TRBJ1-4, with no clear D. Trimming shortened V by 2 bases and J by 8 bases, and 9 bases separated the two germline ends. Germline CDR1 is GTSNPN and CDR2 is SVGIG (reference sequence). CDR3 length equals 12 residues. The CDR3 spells CAWSQLEEKLFF. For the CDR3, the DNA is TGTGCCTGGAGTCAACTGGAGGAAAAACTGTTTTTT.

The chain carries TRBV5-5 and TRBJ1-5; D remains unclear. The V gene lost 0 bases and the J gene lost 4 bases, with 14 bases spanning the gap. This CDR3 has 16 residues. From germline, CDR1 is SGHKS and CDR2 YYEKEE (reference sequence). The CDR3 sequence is CASSLAGRGGNQPQHF. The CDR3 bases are TGTGCCAGCAGCTTGGCAGGCCGGGGTGGGAATCAGCCCCAGCATTTT.

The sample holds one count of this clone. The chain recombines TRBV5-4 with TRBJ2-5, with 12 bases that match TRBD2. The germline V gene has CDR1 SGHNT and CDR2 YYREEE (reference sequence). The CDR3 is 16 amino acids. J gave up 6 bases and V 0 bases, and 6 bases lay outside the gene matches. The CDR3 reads CASSLVASGGAKTQYF. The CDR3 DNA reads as TGTGCCAGCAGCTTGGTGGCTAGCGGGGGGGCGAAGACCCAGTACTTC.

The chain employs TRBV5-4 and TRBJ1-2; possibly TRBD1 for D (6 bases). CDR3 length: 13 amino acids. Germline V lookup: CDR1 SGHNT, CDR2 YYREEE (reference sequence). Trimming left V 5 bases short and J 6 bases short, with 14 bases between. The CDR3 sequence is CASSRGRDNGYTF. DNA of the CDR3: TGTGCCAGCAGTCGAGGCCGGGACAATGGCTACACCTTC.

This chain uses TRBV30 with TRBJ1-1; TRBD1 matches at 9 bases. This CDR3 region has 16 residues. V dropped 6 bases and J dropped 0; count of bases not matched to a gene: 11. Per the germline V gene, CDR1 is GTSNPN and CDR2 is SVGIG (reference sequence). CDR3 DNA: TGTGCCTGCATCATAGGGGACAGGGCTATGAACACTGAAGCTTTCTTT. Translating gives CACIIGDRAMNTEAFF.